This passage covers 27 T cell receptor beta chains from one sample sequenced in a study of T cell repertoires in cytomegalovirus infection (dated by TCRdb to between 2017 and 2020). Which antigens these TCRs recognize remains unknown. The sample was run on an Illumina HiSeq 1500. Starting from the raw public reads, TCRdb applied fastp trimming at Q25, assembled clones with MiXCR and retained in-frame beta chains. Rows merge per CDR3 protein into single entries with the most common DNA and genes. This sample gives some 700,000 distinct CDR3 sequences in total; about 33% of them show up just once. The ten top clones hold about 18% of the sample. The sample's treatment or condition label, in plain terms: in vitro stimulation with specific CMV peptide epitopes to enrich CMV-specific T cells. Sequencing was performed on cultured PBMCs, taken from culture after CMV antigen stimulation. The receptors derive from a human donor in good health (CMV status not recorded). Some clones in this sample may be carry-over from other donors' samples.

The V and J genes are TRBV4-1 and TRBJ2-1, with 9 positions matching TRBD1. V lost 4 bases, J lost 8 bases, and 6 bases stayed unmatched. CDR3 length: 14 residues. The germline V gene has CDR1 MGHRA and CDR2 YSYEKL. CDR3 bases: TGCGCCAGCAGCCCCGGACAGGGGCTCGATGAGCAGTTCTTC. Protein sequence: CASSPGQGLDEQFF.

The CDR3 reads CASRRENYEQYF. Written as DNA, the CDR3 is TGTGCCAGCAGAAGGGAAAACTACGAGCAGTACTTC. The chain employs TRBV2 and TRBJ2-7; no firm D call. Trimming shortened V by 6 bases and J by 3 bases, and 9 bases separated the two germline ends. This CDR3 is 12 amino acids long. Germline V gene data show CDR1 as SNHLY and CDR2 as FYNNEI.

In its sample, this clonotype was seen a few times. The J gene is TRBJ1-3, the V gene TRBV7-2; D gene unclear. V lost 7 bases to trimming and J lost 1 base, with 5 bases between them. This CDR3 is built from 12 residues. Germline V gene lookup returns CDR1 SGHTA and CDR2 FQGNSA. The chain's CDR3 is CASTTSGNTIYF. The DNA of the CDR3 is TGTGCCAGCACCACGTCTGGAAACACCATATATTTT.

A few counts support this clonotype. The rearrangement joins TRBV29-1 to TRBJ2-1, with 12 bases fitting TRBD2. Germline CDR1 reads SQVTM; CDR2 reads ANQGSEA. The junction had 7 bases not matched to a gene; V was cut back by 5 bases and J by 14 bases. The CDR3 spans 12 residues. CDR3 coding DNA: TGCAGCGTTTGGACTAGCGGGAATGTGGAGTTCTTC. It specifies CSVWTSGNVEFF.

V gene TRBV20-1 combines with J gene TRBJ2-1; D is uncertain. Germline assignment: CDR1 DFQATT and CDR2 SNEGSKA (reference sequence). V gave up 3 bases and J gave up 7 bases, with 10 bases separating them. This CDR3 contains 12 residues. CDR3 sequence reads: CSASRSGNEQFF. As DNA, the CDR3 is TGCAGTGCTAGCCGTTCTGGGAATGAGCAGTTCTTC.

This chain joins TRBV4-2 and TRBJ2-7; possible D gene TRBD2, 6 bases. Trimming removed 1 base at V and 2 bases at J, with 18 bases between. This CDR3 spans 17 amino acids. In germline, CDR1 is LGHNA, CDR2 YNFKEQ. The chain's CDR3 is CASSQGGGPSETYEQYF. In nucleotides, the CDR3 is TGTGCCAGCAGCCAAGGAGGAGGTCCTAGCGAAACCTACGAGCAGTACTTC.

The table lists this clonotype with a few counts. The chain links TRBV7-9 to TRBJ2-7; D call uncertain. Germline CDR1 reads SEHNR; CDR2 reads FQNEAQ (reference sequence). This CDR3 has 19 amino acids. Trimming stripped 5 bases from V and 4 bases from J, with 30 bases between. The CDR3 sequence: CASSPPAVGPKAYFYEQYF. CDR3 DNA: TGTGCCAGCAGCCCCCCGGCGGTTGGACCTAAGGCCTACTTTTACGAGCAGTACTTC.

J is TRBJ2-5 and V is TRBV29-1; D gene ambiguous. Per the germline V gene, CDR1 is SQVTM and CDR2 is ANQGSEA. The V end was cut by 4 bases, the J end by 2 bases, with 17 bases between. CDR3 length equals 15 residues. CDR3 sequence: CSVAPWRREQETQYF. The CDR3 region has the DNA TGCAGCGTTGCCCCCTGGCGTAGGGAACAAGAGACCCAGTACTTC.

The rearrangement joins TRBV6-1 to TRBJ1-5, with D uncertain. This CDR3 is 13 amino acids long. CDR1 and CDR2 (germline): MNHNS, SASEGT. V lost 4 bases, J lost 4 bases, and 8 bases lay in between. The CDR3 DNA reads TGTGCCAGCAGTGTTGAGGGAAATCAGCCCCAGCATTTT. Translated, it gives CASSVEGNQPQHF.

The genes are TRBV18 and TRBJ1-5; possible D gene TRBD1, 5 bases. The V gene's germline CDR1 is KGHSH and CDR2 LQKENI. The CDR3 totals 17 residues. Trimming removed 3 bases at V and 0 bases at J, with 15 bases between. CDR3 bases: TGTGCCAGCTCACCCCGGGGGGACCCTTATAGCAATCAGCCCCAGCATTTT. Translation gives CASSPRGDPYSNQPQHF. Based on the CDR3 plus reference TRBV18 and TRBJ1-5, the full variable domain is NAGVMQNPRHLVRRRGQEARLRCSPMKGHSHVYWYRQLPEEGLKFMVYLQKENIIDESGMPKERFSAEFPKEGPSILRIQQVVRGDSAAYFCASSPRGDPYSNQPQHFGDGTRLSIL.

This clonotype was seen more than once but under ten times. CDR3: CASSEDTQETQYF. CDR3 coding DNA: TGTGCCAGCAGTGAAGACACACAAGAGACCCAGTACTTC. This chain joins TRBV2 and TRBJ2-5; D is ambiguous. Trimming left V 1 base short and J 2 bases short, with 5 bases between. Per germline, CDR1 SNHLY and CDR2 FYNNEI. This CDR3 is 13 amino acids long. The variable domain in full, with the rest retrieved from reference TRBV2 and TRBJ2-5, is EPEVTQTPSHQVTQMGQEVILRCVPISNHLYFYWYRQILGQKVEFLVSFYNNEISEKSEIFDDQFSVERPDGSNFTLKIRSTKLEDSAMYFCASSEDTQETQYFGPGTRLLVL.

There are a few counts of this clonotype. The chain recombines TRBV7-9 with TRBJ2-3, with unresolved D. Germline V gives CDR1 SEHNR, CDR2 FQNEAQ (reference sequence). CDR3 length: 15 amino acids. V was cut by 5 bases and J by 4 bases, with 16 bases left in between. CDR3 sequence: CASSPRGAASDTQYF. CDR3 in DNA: TGTGCCAGCAGCCCCCGTGGAGCAGCATCAGATACGCAGTATTTT.

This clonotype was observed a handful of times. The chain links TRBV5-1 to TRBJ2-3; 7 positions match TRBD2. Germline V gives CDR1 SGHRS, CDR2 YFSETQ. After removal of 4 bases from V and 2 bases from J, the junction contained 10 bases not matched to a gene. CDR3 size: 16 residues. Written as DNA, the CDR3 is TGCGCCAGCAGCCCTGGGAGGGAGGGCCCCACAGATACGCAGTATTTT. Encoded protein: CASSPGREGPTDTQYF.

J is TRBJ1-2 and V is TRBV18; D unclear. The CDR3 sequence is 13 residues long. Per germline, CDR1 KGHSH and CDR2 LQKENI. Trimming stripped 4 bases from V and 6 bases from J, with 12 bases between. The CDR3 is CASSLRGVDGYTF. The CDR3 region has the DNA TGTGCCAGCTCACTCCGGGGAGTTGATGGCTACACCTTC.

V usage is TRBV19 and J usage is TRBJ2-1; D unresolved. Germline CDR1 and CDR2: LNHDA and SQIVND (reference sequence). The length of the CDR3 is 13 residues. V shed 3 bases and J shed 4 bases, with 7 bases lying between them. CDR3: CASSMTRYNEQFF. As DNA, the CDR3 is TGTGCCAGTAGTATGACCAGATACAATGAGCAGTTCTTC. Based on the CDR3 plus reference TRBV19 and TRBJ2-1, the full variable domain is DGGITQSPKYLFRKEGQNVTLSCEQNLNHDAMYWYRQDPGQGLRLIYYSQIVNDFQKGDIAEGYSVSREKKESFPLTVTSAQKNPTAFYLCASSMTRYNEQFFGPGTRLTVL.

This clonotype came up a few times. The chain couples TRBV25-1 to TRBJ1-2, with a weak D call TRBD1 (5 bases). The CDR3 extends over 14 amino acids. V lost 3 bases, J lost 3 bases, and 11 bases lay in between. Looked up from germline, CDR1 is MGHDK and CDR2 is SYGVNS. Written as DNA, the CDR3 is TGTGCCAGCAGTGATTCCCAGGGCTACTATGGCTACACCTTC. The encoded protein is CASSDSQGYYGYTF.

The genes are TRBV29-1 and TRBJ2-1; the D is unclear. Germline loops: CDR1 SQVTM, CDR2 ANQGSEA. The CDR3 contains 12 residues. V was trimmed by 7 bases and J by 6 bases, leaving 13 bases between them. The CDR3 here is CSAPLFGNEQFF. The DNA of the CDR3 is TGCAGCGCCCCTCTTTTTGGCAATGAGCAGTTCTTC.

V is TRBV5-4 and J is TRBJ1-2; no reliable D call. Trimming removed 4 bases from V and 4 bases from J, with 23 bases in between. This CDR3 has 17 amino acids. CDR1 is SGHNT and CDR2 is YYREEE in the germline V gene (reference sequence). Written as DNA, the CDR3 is TGTGCCAGCAGCCTGAGACGGGATGCCCTTACCCTCTATGGCTACACCTTC. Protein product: CASSLRRDALTLYGYTF.

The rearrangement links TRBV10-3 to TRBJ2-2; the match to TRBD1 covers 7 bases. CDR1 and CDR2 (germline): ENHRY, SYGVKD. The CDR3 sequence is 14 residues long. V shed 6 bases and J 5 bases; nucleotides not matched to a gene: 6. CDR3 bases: TGTGCCATCAGCGACAGGGTGGAGACCGGGGAGCTGTTTTTT. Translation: CAISDRVETGELFF.

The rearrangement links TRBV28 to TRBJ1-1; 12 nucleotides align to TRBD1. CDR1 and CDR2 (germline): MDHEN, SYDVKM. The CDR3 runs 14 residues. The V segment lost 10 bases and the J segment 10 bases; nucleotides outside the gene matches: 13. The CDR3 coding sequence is TGTGCCACCCTTTCCGGGACAGGGGGCCGCAGAGCTTTCTTT. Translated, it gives CATLSGTGGRRAFF.

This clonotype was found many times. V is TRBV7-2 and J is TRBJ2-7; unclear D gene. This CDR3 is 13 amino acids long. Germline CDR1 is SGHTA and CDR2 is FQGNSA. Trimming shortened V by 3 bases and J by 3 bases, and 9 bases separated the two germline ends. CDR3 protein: CASSFEYSYEQYF. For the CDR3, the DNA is TGTGCCAGCAGCTTCGAATACAGCTACGAGCAGTACTTC.

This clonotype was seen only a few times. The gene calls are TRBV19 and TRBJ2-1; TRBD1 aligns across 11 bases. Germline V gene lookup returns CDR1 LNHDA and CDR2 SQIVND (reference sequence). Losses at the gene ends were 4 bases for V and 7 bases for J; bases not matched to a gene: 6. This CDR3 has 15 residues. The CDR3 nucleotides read TGTGCCAGTAGTACGGGACAGGGGGGCTATAATGAGCAGTTCTTC. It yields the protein CASSTGQGGYNEQFF.

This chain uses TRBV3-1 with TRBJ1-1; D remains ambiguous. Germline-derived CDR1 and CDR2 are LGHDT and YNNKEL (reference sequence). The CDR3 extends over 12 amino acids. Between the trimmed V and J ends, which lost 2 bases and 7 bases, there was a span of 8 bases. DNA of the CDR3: TGTGCCAGCAGCCAACAAGGAGGTGAAGCTTTCTTT. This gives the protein CASSQQGGEAFF. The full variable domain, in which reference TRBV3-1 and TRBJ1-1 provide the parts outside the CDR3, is DTAVSQTPKYLVTQMGNDKSIKCEQNLGHDTMYWYKQDSKKFLKIMFSYNNKELIINETVPNRFSPKSPDKAHLNLHINSLELGDSAVYFCASSQQGGEAFFGQGTRLTVV.

CDR3 DNA sequence: TGTGCCAGCAGCCCAAATCTGGGCCTCAAGAGGGCTTTCTTT. Amino acid sequence: CASSPNLGLKRAFF. The V call is TRBV7-9, the J call TRBJ1-1; D uncertain. Trimming pared 5 bases from V and 11 bases from J, leaving 21 bases between. There are 14 residues in the CDR3. Looked up from germline, CDR1 is SEHNR and CDR2 is FQNEAQ (reference sequence).

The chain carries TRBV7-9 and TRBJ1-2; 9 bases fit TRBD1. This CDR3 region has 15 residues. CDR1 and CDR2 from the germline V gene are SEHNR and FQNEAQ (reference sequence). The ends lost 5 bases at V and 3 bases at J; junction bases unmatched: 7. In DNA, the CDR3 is TGTGCCAGCAGCACAGCGACAGGGGGAGACTATGGCTACACCTTC. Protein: CASSTATGGDYGYTF. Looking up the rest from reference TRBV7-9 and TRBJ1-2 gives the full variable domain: DTGVSQNPRHKITKRGQNVTFRCDPISEHNRLYWYRQTLGQGPEFLTYFQNEAQLEKSRLLSDRFSAERPKGSFSTLEIQRTEQGDSAMYLCASSTATGGDYGYTFGSGTRLTVV.

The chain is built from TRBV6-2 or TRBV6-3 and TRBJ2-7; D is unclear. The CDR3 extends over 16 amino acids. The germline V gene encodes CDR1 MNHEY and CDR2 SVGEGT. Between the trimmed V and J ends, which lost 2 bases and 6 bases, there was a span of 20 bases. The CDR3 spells CASSYAATTPEGEQYF. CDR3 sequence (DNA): TGTGCCAGCAGTTACGCGGCTACTACCCCCGAAGGCGAGCAGTACTTC.

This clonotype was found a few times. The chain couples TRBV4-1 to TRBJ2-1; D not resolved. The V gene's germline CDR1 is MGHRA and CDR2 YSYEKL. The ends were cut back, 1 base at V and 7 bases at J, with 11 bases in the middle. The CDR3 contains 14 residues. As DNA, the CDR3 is TGCGCCAGCAGCCAAGTCCCGAGGTTGAATGAGCAGTTCTTC. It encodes CASSQVPRLNEQFF.